This TCR beta chain was sequenced in a study of blood T cell repertoires in COVID-19. Study summary: PBMCs, B-cell-depleted T cells, or T cells were the source of the cDNA or gDNA that made up the material.

Germline values: CDR1 SGHRS, CDR2 YFSETQ. V was pared by 7 bases and J by 4 bases, with 5 bases of the junction left unmatched. The CDR3 has 12 amino acids. Recovery meant two consecutive negative NP/OP PCR tests, professional clearance, or resolved symptoms. Assay used: immunoSEQ multiplex PCR; TCRdb lists only in-frame clones, some missing. Of 400,000 to 450,000 clones in the sample, 85% to 90% were seen once. The TCR was taken from a man aged 25 to 45 who had recovered from COVID-19. The V gene is TRBV5-1, the J gene TRBJ2-7; TRBD1 matches 7 bases. Source material: PBMCs or T cells enriched from blood (not recorded which). The CDR3 loop reads CASQGQMYEQYF. The CDR3 coding sequence is TGCGCCAGCCAGGGACAGATGTACGAGCAGTACTTC.